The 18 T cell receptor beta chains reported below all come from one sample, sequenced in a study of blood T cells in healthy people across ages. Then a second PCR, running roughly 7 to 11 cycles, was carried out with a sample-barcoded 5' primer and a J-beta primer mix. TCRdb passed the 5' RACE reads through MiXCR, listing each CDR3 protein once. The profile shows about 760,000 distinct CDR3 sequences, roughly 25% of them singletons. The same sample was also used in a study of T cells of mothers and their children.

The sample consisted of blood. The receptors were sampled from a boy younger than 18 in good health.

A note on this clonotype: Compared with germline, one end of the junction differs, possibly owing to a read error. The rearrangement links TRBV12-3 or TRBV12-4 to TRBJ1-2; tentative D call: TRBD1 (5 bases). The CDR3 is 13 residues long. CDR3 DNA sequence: TGTGCCAGCAGTTTCGGGGGGGACTACGGCTACACCTTC. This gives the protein CASSFGGDYGYTF.

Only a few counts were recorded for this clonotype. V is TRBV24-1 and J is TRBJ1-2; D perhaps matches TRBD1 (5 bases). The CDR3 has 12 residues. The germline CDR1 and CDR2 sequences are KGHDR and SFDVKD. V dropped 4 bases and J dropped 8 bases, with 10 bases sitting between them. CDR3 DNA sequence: TGTGCCACCAGTGACAGGGCGTTCGGCTACACCTTC. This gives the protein CATSDRAFGYTF.

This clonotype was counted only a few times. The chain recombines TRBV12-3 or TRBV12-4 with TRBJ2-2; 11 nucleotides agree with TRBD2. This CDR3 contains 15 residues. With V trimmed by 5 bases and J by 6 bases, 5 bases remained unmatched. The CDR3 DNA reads TGTGCCAGCAGTCCACTAGCGGGAGACGCCGGGGAGCTGTTTTTT. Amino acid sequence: CASSPLAGDAGELFF.

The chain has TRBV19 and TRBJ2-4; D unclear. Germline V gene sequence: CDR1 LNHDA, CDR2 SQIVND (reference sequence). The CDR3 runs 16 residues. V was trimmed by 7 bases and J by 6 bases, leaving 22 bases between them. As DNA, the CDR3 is TGTGCCAGTACCTCAAGTCGAGAGGTGTGGGGAAACATTCAGTACTTC. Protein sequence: CASTSSREVWGNIQYF.

CDR3 loop: CASSVFSGVQGGEQFF. The CDR3 bases are TGTGCCAGCAGCGTATTTTCGGGGGTACAGGGCGGTGAGCAGTTCTTC. The rearrangement joins TRBV9 to TRBJ2-1, with D tentatively TRBD1 or TRBD2 (6 bases each). Germline CDR1 is SGDLS and CDR2 is YYNGEE. CDR3 length: 16 amino acids. Trimming pared 1 base from V and 9 bases from J, leaving 20 bases between.

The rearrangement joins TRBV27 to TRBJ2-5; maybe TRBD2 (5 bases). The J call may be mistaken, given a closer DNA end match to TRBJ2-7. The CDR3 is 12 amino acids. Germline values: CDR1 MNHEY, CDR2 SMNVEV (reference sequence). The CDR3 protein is CASSYPSSEQYF. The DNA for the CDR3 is TGTGCCAGCAGTTACCCTAGCAGCGAGCAGTACTTC.

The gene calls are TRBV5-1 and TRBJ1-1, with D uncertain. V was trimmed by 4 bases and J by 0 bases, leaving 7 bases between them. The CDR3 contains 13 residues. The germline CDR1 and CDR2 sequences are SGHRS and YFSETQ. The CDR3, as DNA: TGCGCCAGCAGCGACACAGTGAACACTGAAGCTTTCTTT. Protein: CASSDTVNTEAFF.

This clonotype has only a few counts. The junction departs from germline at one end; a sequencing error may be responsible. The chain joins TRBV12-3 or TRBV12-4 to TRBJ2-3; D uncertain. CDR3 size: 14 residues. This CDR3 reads CATSGSTVRDTQYF. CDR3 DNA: TGTGCCACCAGTGGTTCTACGGTGAGAGATACGCAGTATTTT.

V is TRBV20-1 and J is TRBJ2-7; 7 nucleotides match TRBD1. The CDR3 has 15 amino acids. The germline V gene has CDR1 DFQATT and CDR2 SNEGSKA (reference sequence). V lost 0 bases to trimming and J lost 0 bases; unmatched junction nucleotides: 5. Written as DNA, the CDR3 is TGCAGTGCTAGAGACCCGACAGGGTTCTCCTACGAGCAGTACTTC. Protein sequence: CSARDPTGFSYEQYF.

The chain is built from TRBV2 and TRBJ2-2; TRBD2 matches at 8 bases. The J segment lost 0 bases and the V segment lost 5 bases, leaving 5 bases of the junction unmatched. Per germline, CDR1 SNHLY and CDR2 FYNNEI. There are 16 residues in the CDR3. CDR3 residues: CASSFQGLANTGELFF. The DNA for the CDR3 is TGTGCCAGCAGTTTTCAGGGACTAGCGAACACCGGGGAGCTGTTTTTT.

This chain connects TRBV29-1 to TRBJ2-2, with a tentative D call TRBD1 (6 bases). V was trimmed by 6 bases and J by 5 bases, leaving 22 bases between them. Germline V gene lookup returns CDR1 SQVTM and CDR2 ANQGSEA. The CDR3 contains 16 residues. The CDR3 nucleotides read TGCAGCGTGAACCCCCGAGTCACAGGGAGTACCGGGGAGCTGTTTTTT. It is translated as CSVNPRVTGSTGELFF.

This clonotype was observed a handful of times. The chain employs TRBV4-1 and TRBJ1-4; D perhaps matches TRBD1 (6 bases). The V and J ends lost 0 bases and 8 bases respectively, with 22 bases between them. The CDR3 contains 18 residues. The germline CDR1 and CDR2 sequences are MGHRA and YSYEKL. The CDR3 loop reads CASSQDRGFQGRGEKLFF. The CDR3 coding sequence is TGCGCCAGCAGCCAAGACCGGGGTTTCCAGGGGAGAGGGGAAAAACTGTTTTTT.

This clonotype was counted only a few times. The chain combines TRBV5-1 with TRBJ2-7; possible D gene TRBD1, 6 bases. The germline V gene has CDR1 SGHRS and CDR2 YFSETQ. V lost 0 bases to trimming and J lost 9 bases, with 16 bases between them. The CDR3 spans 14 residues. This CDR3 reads CASSLDLRGSGQYF. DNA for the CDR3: TGCGCCAGCAGCTTGGACCTCAGGGGCTCTGGGCAGTACTTC. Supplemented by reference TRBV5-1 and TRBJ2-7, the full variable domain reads KAGVTQTPRYLIKTRGQQVTLSCSPISGHRSVSWYQQTPGQGLQFLFEYFSETQRNKGNFPGRFSGRQFSNSRSEMNVSTLELGDSALYLCASSLDLRGSGQYFGPGTRLTVT.

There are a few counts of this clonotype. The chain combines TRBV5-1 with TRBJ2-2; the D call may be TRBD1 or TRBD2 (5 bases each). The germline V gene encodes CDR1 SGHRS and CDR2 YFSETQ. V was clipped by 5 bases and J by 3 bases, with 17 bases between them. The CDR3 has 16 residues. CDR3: CASSPPGPGDTGELFF. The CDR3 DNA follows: TGCGCCAGCAGTCCTCCGGGACCAGGCGACACCGGGGAGCTGTTTTTT.

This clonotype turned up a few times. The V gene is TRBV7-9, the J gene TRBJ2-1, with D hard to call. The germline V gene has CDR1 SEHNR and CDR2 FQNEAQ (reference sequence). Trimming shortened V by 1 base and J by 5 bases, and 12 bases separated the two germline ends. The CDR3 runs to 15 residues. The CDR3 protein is CASSLVGTVHNEQFF. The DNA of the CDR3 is TGTGCCAGCAGCTTAGTGGGCACAGTTCACAATGAGCAGTTCTTC. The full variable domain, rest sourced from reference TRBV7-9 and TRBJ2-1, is DTGVSQNPRHKITKRGQNVTFRCDPISEHNRLYWYRQTLGQGPEFLTYFQNEAQLEKSRLLSDRFSAERPKGSFSTLEIQRTEQGDSAMYLCASSLVGTVHNEQFFGPGTRLTVL.

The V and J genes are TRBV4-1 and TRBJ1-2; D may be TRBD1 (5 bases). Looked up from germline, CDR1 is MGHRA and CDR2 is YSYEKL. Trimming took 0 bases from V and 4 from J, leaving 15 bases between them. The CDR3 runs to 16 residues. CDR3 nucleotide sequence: TGCGCCAGCAGCCAAGATCGATTGACAGAAGTCTATGGCTACACCTTC. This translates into CASSQDRLTEVYGYTF.

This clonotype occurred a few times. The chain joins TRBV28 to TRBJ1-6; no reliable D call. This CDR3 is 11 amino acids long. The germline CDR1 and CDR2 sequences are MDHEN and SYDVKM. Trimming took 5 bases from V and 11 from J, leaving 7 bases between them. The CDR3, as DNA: TGTGCCAGCAGTGTTTCCCCACCCCTCCACTTT. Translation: CASSVSPPLHF.

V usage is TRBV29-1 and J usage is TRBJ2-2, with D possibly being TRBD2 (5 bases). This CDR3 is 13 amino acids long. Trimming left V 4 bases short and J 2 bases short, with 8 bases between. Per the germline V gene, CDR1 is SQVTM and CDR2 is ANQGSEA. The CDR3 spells CSVGPGNTGELFF. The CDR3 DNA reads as TGCAGCGTTGGCCCGGGAAACACCGGGGAGCTGTTTTTT.